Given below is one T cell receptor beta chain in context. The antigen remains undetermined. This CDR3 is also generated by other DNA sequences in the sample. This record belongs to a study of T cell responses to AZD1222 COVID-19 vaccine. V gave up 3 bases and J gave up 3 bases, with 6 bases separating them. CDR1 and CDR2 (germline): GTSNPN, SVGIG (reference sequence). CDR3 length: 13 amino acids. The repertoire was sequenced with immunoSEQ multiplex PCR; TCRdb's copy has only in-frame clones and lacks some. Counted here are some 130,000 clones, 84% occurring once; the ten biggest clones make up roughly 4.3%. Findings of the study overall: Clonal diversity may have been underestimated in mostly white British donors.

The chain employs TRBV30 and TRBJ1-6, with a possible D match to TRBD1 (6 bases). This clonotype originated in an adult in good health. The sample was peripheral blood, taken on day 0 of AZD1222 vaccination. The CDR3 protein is CAWRDSYNSPLHF. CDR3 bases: TGTGCCTGGAGGGACAGCTATAATTCACCCCTCCACTTT.